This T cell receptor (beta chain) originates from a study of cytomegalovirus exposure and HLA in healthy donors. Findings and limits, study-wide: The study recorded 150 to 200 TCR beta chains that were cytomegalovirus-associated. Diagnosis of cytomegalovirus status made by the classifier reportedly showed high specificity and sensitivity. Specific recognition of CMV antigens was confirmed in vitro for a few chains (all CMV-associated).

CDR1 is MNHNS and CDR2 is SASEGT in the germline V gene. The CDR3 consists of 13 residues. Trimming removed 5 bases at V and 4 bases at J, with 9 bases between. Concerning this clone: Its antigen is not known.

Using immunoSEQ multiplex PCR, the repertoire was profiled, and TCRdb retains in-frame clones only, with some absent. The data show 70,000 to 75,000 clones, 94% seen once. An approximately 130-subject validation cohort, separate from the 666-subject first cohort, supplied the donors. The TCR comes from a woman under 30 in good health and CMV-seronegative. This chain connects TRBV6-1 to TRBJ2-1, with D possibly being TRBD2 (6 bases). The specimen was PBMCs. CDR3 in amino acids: CASSRGLYNEQFF. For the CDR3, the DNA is TGTGCCAGCAGTAGGGGACTTTACAATGAGCAGTTCTTC.